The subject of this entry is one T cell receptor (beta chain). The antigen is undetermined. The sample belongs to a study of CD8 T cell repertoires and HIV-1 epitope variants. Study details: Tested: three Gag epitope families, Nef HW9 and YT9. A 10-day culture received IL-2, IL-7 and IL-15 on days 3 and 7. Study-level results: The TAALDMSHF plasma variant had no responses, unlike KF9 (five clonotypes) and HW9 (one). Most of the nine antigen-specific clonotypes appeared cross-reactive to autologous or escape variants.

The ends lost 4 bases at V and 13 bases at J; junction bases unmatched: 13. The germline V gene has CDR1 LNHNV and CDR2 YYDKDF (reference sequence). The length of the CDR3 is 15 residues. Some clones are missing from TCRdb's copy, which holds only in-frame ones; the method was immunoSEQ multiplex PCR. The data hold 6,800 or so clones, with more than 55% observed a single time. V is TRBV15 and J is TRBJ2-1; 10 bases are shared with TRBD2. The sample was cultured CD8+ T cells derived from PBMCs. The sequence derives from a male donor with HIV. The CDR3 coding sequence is TGTGCCACCAGCACCGCAAGGGGGCTAGCGGGAGCTCAGTTCTTC. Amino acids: CATSTARGLAGAQFF.